A single T cell receptor (beta chain) is shown here with its context. Its target antigen remains unknown. No clone much larger than this one lies a single base away; base qualities are absent. The record originates from a study of graft-versus-host responses after intestinal transplantation (dated by TCRdb to the early 2020s). Regarding the research as a whole: The transplants that recipients got were multivisceral, liver-intestinal, or isolated intestinal. Anti-thymocyte globulin induction was given to all recipients, followed by maintenance tacrolimus and steroids for 2 to 4 years. A peak of at least 4% donor T cells among recipient peripheral blood mononuclear cells was the definition used for donor T cell macrochimerism. After intestinal transplantation, graft-versus-host and host-versus-graft alloreactive T cell clones in the graft, circulation and bone marrow were tracked using bulk TCR-beta CDR3 sequencing. Rather than being sequenced by the commercial service, samples from a few later patients were sequenced in-house on an Illumina MiSeq and processed with MiXCR. The cohort enrolled about two dozen intestinal transplant recipients, one of whom was a retransplant, and 3 patients without pretransplant specimens were excluded. To identify alloreactive clones, pre-transplant mixed lymphocyte reaction products were sequenced and compared with unstimulated pre-transplant donor and recipient T cells. General conclusions and limits of the study: GvH clones were found in recipient bone marrow, and some of the GvH clones appeared earlier in ileal mucosa or blood, which is consistent with an intestinal mucosal origin. In the allografts of patients with donor T cell macrochimerism, GvH to HvG T cell clonal ratios were high. Early after transplant, peak levels of circulating GvH clones were found to be associated with declines in HvG clones. The relatively low number and heterogeneity of intestinal transplant patients limited the conclusions.

Per the publication, the time point label means: cells obtained before transplantation from donor or recipient. CD3+CD4+ and CD3+CD8+ populations were FACS-sorted from unstimulated pre-transplant donor and recipient cells taken from spleen or lymph nodes. The method behind the library was the immunoSEQ multiplex PCR assay. For most patients, genomic DNA was isolated with the Qiagen DNeasy Blood and Tissue Kit and sent frozen to Adaptive Biotechnologies for TCR sequencing. For most patients, high-throughput TCR-beta CDR3 sequencing of genomic DNA was performed by Adaptive Biotechnologies. The paper's data handling went like this. TCR sequencing data were retrieved from Adaptive's ImmunoSEQ software for 15 to 20 patients, whereas a few other patients were processed with MiXCR and VDJtools. To correct CD4 versus CD8 sorting errors, any sequence found in both subsets at a frequency ratio below 5:1 was removed. CDR3 nucleotide sequences shared between donor and recipient were removed because their origin could not be assigned. At least 2-fold expansion over unstimulated cells and a minimum CFSE-low frequency of 0.002% (template counts) or 0.001% (read counts) were required for clones to be classified as alloreactive. Clones were considered mappable if detected in sequenced pre-transplant spleen, lymph node, or MLR CFSE-low populations of the donor or recipient. The cumulative frequency of alloreactive clones was calculated as a percentage of all sequences, weighted by copy number. The table comes from immuneACCESS by way of TCRdb, which keeps in-frame sequences with V and J called. Part of the clones is missing from these tables; in studies checked, under half for an unresolved V gene and the rest for unknown reasons. D and trimming were read from the DNA, whereas the V and J calls and clone size are those reported in that table. Present in this sample are some 140,000 clones, about nine tenths of which were seen just once. 0.19% of the sample is taken by the ten largest.

The origin of this receptor is a human donor who received an intestinal transplant. Sample: unstimulated CD4+ T cells sorted from spleen or lymph node cells, taken before intestinal transplant.

The DNA is TGTGCCAGCAGTCAACTCGCCGTGTGGGGGCAAGAGACCCAGTACTTC. Its coded protein is CASSQLAVWGQETQYF. The V and J genes are TRBV27 and TRBJ2-5; the D assignment is uncertain and may be TRBD1 or TRBD2, with 5 bases supporting each. The CDR3 goes from the cysteine to the phenylalanine over 16 residues. Of all the DNA, just the CDR3 is kept, 48 bases in frame from base 1. V gives up 5 bases and J gives up 2 bases, and the segment between their germline ends measures 18 bases. CDR1 MNHEY and CDR2 SMNVEV were looked up in the germline V gene (reference sequence).